A selection of T cell receptor beta chains follows, all from one sample in a study of T cells in tumors after PD-1 blockade. Using immunoSEQ multiplex PCR, the repertoire was profiled, and TCRdb retains in-frame clones only, with some absent. The table lists about 63,000 clones, around 74% of them singletons, with 4% to 5% in the top ten. Sequencing was performed on PBMCs, taken after anti-PD-1 treatment. The receptors were gathered from a human donor with basal cell carcinoma. CDR3s include the opening cysteine and the closing phenylalanine or tryptophan. Each record gives: clone size, D gene, J gene, V gene, CDR3 DNA, CDR3 protein. D genes are given only for firm matches. Clone size, where shown, is once, few, many, or a class for clones that have expanded.

NA,NA,TRBJ1-3,TRBV6-5,TGTGCCAGCAGTTACTCTGGGGCGCGGGGAAACACCATATATTTT,CASSYSGARGNTIYF
NA,TRBD2,TRBJ2-7,TRBV11-1,TGTGCCAGCAGCCCGGGACTAGCTACCTACGAGCAGTACTTC,CASSPGLATYEQYF
NA,TRBD1,TRBJ2-1,TRBV4-2,TGTGCCAGCAGCCAAGGGGGACAGGGGAGTAGGAGGGACAATGAGCAGTTCTTC,CASSQGGQGSRRDNEQFF
NA,NA,TRBJ2-3,TRBV19,TGTGCCAGTAGTATAGATCGGGCTAGCACAGATACGCAGTATTTT,CASSIDRASTDTQYF
NA,TRBD1,TRBJ2-1,TRBV11-3,TGTGCCAGCAGCTTAGACCCGACAGGGATCAATGAGCAGTTCTTC,CASSLDPTGINEQFF
NA,NA,TRBJ1-1,TRBV11-3,TGTGCCAGCAGCCCGTGGGGGGAGAAAGACACTGAAGCTTTCTTT,CASSPWGEKDTEAFF
few,NA,TRBJ1-5,TRBV4-1,TGCGCCAGCAGCCAAGGGTTGAACCGCGAACATCAGCCCCAGCATTTT,CASSQGLNREHQPQHF
NA,TRBD2,TRBJ2-5,TRBV7-2,TGTGCCAGCAGCCGGGGACTAGCGAGGGGAGAGACCCAGTACTTC,CASSRGLARGETQYF
once,TRBD1,TRBJ1-6,TRBV5-1,TGCGCCAGCAGCCCAGGGGGCCAGGGATATAATTCACCCCTCCACTTT,CASSPGGQGYNSPLHF
NA,TRBD2,TRBJ2-5,TRBV3-1/TRBV3-2,TGTGCCAGCAGCCAAGGCGGGGGGGCCCGGGCAGTGACCCAGTACTTC,CASSQGGGARAVTQYF
NA,NA,TRBJ2-7,TRBV10-3,TGTGCCATCAGTGAGTCGAGGGGGGGTGAGCAGTACTTC,CAISESRGGEQYF
NA,NA,TRBJ1-2,TRBV2,TGTGCCAGCAGTGAAAACTTGGGGACAAGCGATGGCTACACCTTC,CASSENLGTSDGYTF
once,TRBD2,TRBJ2-7,TRBV10-3,TGTGCCATCCGGACTAGTGCGAGCTCCTACGAGCAGTACTTC,CAIRTSASSYEQYF
NA,NA,TRBJ2-1,TRBV2,TGTGCCAGCAGTGTGAGCAGGGTTCGTAATGAGCAGTTCTTC,CASSVSRVRNEQFF